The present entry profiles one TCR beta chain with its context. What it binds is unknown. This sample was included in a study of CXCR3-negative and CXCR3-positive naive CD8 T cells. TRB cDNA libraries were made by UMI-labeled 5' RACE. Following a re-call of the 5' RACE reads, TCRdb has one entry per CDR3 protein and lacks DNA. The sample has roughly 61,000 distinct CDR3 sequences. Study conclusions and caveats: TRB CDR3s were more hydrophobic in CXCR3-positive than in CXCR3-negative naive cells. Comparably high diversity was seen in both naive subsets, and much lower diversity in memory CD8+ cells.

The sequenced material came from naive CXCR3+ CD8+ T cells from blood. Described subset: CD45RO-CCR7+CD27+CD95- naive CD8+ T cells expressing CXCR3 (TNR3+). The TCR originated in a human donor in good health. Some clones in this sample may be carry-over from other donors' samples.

The CDR3 here is CASSSGGENTEAFF. The J gene is TRBJ1-1, the V gene TRBV5-1. Germline loops: CDR1 SGHRS, CDR2 YFSETQ. The CDR3 covers 14 residues.